This entry lists 7 T cell receptor beta chains sequenced from one sample in a study of T cells in Graves' hyperthyroidism and ophthalmopathy. TCR beta CDR3 sequences were amplified from RNA transcripts. HTBI primers were the set used in a first-round RT-PCR of the TCR CDR3. TCRdb reprocessed the multiplex PCR reads with MiXCR, giving one entry per CDR3 protein. The sample carries 35,000 to 40,000 distinct CDR3 sequences, roughly 52% recorded once. Specimen: blood. These receptors all come from a woman between 50 and 59 years old with Graves' hyperthyroidism that later progressed to Graves' ophthalmopathy.

Concerning this clonotype: The CDR3 carries no conserved terminal phenylalanine or tryptophan, so it likely arises from a read error. The CDR3 spells CASSVGLGNNEAFL. The CDR3 nucleotides are TGTGCCAGCAGCGTAGGACTAGGGAATAATGAAGCTTTCTTG. This chain connects TRBV9 to TRBJ1-1; D is uncertain. V gave up 0 bases and J gave up 7 bases, with 13 bases separating them. Germline V CDR1 and CDR2: SGDLS, YYNGEE. This CDR3 region has 14 residues.

The sample holds many counts of this clonotype. This chain uses TRBV20-1 with TRBJ1-4; a weak D match, TRBD1 (6 bases). CDR3 length: 13 amino acids. The germline gives CDR1 DFQATT, CDR2 SNEGSKA (reference sequence). V lost 6 bases and J lost 6, with 14 bases in between. For the CDR3, the DNA is TGCAGTGCCTACAGGGAATGGGATGAAAAACTGTTTTTT. Translated, it gives CSAYREWDEKLFF.

This clonotype was seen ten or more times. CDR3 in DNA: TGTGCCAGCTCATCCCAGTCTGGTGAGCAGTACTTC. This sequence encodes CASSSQSGEQYF. The genes are TRBV18 and TRBJ2-7; D unclear. CDR1 is KGHSH and CDR2 is LQKENI in the germline V gene. The ends were cut back, 5 bases at V and 7 bases at J, with 12 bases in the middle. The CDR3 is 12 amino acids.

Ten or more counts support this clonotype. The CDR3 DNA is TGTGCCAGCAGCTTGGATGGACAGGGGTATGAAAAACTGTTTTTT. This encodes CASSLDGQGYEKLFF. V and J are TRBV5-6 and TRBJ1-4, with 9 positions matching TRBD1. Germline CDR1 and CDR2: SGHDT and YYEEEE. The CDR3 runs to 15 residues. J was trimmed by 6 bases and V by 0 bases; bases with no gene match: 3. The full variable domain, rest sourced from reference TRBV5-6 and TRBJ1-4, is DAGVTQSPTHLIKTRGQQVTLRCSPKSGHDTVSWYQQALGQGPQFIFQYYEEEERQRGNFPDRFSGHQFPNYSSELNVNALLLGDSALYLCASSLDGQGYEKLFFGSGTQLSVL.

With regard to this clonotype: The junction and the germline gene differ at one end; a read error may be behind it. The chain is built from TRBV6-2 or TRBV6-3 and TRBJ1-1, with D hard to call. There are 16 residues in the CDR3. Germline CDR1 is MNHEY and CDR2 is SVGEGT. The CDR3 here is CAGSGPGEALNTEAFF. CDR3 bases: TGTGCCGGCAGTGGACCCGGGGAGGCCCTGAACACTGAAGCTTTCTTT.

The rearrangement links TRBV7-9 to TRBJ2-7; TRBD1 might be the D (5 bases). The V end lost 4 bases, the J end lost 2 bases, and 12 bases lay between the germline ends. The CDR3 is 14 residues long. CDR1 SEHNR and CDR2 FQNEAQ come from the germline V gene (reference sequence). The CDR3 region has the DNA TGTGCCAGCAGCTATCGACAGAGTCCCTACGAGCAGTACTTC. It translates to CASSYRQSPYEQYF.

This clonotype was seen ten or more times. The V gene is TRBV5-4, the J gene TRBJ1-2, with 7 nucleotides matching TRBD1. From germline, CDR1 is SGHNT and CDR2 YYREEE (reference sequence). The CDR3 contains 16 residues. V gave up 1 base and J gave up 0 bases; unmatched junction bases: 6. The CDR3: CASSLHRGPANYGYTF. The CDR3 DNA sequence: TGTGCCAGCAGCTTGCACAGGGGTCCCGCTAACTATGGCTACACCTTC.